This TCR beta chain was captured by sequencing in a study of response to subunit inactivated influenza vaccine. Study findings and constraints: It was suggested by the authors that few new T cells are recruited by each seasonal influenza vaccination.

There are a few counts of this clonotype. Its antigen remains unidentified. TCRdb redid the calling of the RT-PCR reads with MiXCR, one entry per CDR3 protein. The data show 800,000 to 1,000,000 distinct CDR3 sequences, roughly 20% seen once. The receptor was isolated from a man aged 50 or older who received an inactivated influenza vaccine. Sequencing was performed on PBMCs from blood, taken about 5 days after vaccination.

The CDR3, as DNA: TGCAGCTTCCCTCCAGCGGTGGCCCAGTACTTC. This gives the protein CSFPPAVAQYF. The genes are TRBV29-1 and TRBJ2-5; tentatively, D is TRBD2 (5 bases). Trimming shortened V by 8 bases and J by 9 bases, and 16 bases separated the two germline ends. Germline V gene data show CDR1 as SQVTM and CDR2 as ANQGSEA. The CDR3 runs 11 residues.